The sequence of this T cell receptor (beta chain) was determined in a study of T cell responses to AZD1222 COVID-19 vaccine. As to this clone: Its target is unknown.

Germline CDR1 MDHEN, CDR2 SYDVKM. This CDR3 is built from 13 residues. V trimming: 6 bases; J trimming: 3 bases; junction bases outside the gene matches: 5. Method: immunoSEQ multiplex PCR; TCRdb's copy keeps in-frame clones and lacks some. The table lists 110,000 or so clones, around 89% of them singletons, with 6% to 8.5% in the top ten. Study conclusions and caveats: Spike was spanned by vaccine-associated CD4 TCRs, which were dominant at 160-218 and 743-854. Scientists sampled the repertoires only once the peak T cell response had passed. An increase in Spike-specific TCR breadth and depth was observed after two AZD1222 doses.

This sequence was found in an adult who received the AZD1222 COVID-19 vaccine. Sequences were derived from peripheral blood, sampled 28 days after the second AZD1222 dose. The chain links TRBV28 to TRBJ2-7, with TRBD1 identical over 7 bases. The CDR3: CASRRDRDYEQYF. CDR3 nucleotides: TGTGCCAGCAGACGTGACAGGGACTACGAGCAGTACTTC.